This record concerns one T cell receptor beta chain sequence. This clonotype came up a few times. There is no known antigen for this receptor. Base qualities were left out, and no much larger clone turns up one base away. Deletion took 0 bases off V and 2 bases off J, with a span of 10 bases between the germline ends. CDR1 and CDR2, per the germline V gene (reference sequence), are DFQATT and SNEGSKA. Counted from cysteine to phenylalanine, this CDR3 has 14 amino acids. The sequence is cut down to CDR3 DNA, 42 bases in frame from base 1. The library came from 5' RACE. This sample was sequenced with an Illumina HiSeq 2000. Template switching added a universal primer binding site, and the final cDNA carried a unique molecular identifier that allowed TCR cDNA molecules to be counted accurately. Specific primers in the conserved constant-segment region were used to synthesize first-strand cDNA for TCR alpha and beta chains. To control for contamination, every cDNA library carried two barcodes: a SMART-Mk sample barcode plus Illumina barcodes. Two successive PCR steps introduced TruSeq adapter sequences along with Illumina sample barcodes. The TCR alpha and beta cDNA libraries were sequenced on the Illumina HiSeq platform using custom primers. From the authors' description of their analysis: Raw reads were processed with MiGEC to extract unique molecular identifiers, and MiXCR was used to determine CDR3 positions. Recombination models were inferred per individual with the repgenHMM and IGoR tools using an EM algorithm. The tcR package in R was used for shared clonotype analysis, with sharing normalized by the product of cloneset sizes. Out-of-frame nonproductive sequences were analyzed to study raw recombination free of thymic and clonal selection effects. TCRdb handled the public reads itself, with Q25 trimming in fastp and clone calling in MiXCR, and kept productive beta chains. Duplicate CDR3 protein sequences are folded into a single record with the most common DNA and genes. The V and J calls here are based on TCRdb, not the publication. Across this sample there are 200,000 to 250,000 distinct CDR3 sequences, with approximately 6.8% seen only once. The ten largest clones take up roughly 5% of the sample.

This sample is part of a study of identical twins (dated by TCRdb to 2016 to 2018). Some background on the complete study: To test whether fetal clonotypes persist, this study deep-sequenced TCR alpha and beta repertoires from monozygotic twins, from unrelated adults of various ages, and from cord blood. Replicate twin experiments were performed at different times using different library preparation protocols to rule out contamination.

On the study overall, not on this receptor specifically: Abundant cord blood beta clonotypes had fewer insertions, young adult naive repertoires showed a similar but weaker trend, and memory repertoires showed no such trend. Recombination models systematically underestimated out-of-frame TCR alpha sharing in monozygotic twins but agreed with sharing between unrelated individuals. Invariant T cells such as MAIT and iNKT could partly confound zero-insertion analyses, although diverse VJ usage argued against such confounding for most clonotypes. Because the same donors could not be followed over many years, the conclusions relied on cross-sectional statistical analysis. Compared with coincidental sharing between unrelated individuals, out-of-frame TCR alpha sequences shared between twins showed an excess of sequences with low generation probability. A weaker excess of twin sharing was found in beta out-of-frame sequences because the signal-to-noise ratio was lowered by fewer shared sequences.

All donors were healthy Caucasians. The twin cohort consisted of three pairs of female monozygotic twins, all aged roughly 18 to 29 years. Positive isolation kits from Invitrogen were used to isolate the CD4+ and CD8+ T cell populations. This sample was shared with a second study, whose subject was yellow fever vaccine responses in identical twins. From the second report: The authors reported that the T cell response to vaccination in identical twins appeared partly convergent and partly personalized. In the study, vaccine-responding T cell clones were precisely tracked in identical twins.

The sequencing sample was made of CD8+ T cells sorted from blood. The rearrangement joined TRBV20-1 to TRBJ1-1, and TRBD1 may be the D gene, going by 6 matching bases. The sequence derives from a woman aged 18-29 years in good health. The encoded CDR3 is CSARDFRGNTEAFF. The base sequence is TGCAGTGCTAGAGATTTCAGGGGAAACACTGAAGCTTTCTTT.